This is a list of T cell receptor beta chains from one sample in a study of neurological immune-mediated disorders. MiXCR was run by TCRdb on the 5' RACE reads, yielding one entry per CDR3 protein. The table has around 50,000 distinct CDR3 sequences, approximately 3.9% seen once; the top ten hold roughly 7.1%. The sequencing input was PBMCs. All receptors come from a man aged 55 to 69 with multiple sclerosis. Each CDR3 is given with its conserved first and last residue. The D gene is left open where the match is weak. Some rows have no size entry. The others give once, few or many, or a class for an expanded clone.

CDR3nt	CDR3aa	j_gene	abundance	d_gene	v_gene
TGCAGTGCTAGGAGGCAGGGTGTGGGGGAGACCCAGTACTTC	CSARRQGVGETQYF	TRBJ2-5	-	-	TRBV20-1
TGTGCCAGCAGCCGCTTGCCGGGACTAGAAGTCGACGAGCAGTACTTC	CASSRLPGLEVDEQYF	TRBJ2-7	many	TRBD2	TRBV5-5
TGCAGTGCTTTACCCCCGGACAGGGGGTTTAATTCACCCCTCCACTTT	CSALPPDRGFNSPLHF	TRBJ1-6	many	TRBD1	TRBV20-1
TGTGCCAGCAGACCCCGAGGGGGACTTACGGACAAGACCCAGTACTTC	CASRPRGGLTDKTQYF	TRBJ2-5	many	-	TRBV6-5
TGTGCCAGCAGCCAGAGGTCTGGGAACACTGAAGCTTTCTTT	CASSQRSGNTEAFF	TRBJ1-1	many	-	TRBV3-1
TGCGCCAGCAGCCCGGAGGCCGGGCGGGGCACTGAAGCTTTCTTT	CASSPEAGRGTEAFF	TRBJ1-1	many	-	TRBV5-1
TGTGCCAGCAGTTCTACCGGGACAGGGGTGACTGAAGCTTTCTTT	CASSSTGTGVTEAFF	TRBJ1-1	many	TRBD1	TRBV12-3/TRBV12-4
TGTGCCAGCAGCCTCGGAGCCAGCGCCAACGAGCAGTACTTC	CASSLGASANEQYF	TRBJ2-7	many	-	TRBV4-2
TGCAGTGCTAGGGCCCCACAACGCGCAGATACGCAGTATTTT	CSARAPQRADTQYF	TRBJ2-3	many	-	TRBV20-1
TGCAGTGTTCCATCACAGGGGGCGGGTGAGCAGTACTTC	CSVPSQGAGEQYF	TRBJ2-7	many	TRBD1	TRBV20-1
TGTGCCAGCACCCGCTCAGGACAGCCGACGAACACCGGGGAGCTGTTTTTT	CASTRSGQPTNTGELFF	TRBJ2-2	many	-	TRBV27
TGCGCCAGCAGTGACCTCCGGGACAGGGTCACCTACGAGCAGTACTTC	CASSDLRDRVTYEQYF	TRBJ2-7	many	TRBD1	TRBV10-1
TGCAGTGCTACCCGGCAGGCCGGGGAAGCTTTCTTT	CSATRQAGEAFF	TRBJ1-1	many	-	TRBV20-1
TGCAGTGCTAGCCCAGGGAGGGGGAGATCCTACGAGCAGTACTTC	CSASPGRGRSYEQYF	TRBJ2-7	many	-	TRBV20-1
TGTGCCAGCAGCTTCCGTAACGGGGAGCTGTTTTTT	CASSFRNGELFF	TRBJ2-2	many	-	TRBV7-2
TGCGCCAGCAGACCGACTAGTGCGAACACCGGGGAGCTGTTTTTT	CASRPTSANTGELFF	TRBJ2-2	many	-	TRBV5-1
TGCAGTGAACTGAATCCGACGGGGGAGACCCAGTACTTC	CSELNPTGETQYF	TRBJ2-5	-	-	TRBV20-1
TGCGCCAGCAGCTTGTGGACAGGCAACTCTGGGGCCAACGTCCTGACTTTC	CASSLWTGNSGANVLTF	TRBJ2-6	many	TRBD1	TRBV5-1
TGCGACAGCAGCAGTCGAACAGATACGCAGTATTTT	CDSSSRTDTQYF	TRBJ2-3	few	-	TRBV5-1
TGTGCCAGCAGCGTAGTTGATAGCGGGGTCACAGATACGCAGTATTTT	CASSVVDSGVTDTQYF	TRBJ2-3	many	TRBD2	TRBV9
TGTGCCAGCTCTCCGGACAGGATTTATGGCTACACCTTC	CASSPDRIYGYTF	TRBJ1-2	-	TRBD1	TRBV18
TGCAGTGCTAAGCGACAGGGAGCTAACTATGGCTACACCTTC	CSAKRQGANYGYTF	TRBJ1-2	many	TRBD1	TRBV20-1
TGCAGCGTCCTGGACAGAGGCGGCTACACCTTC	CSVLDRGGYTF	TRBJ1-2	many	-	TRBV29-1
TGCAGTGCGGTGCGCGCGGGAAAGCAGTTCTTC	CSAVRAGKQFF	TRBJ2-1	-	-	TRBV20-1
TGTGCCAGTTTCGGTCGGCAGGCCCTCTCCTACGAGCAGTACTTC	CASFGRQALSYEQYF	TRBJ2-7	many	-	TRBV21-1
TGCAGTGCCAACTACGCGGACAGGGACTACGAGCAGTACTTC	CSANYADRDYEQYF	TRBJ2-7	many	TRBD1	TRBV20-1
TGCGCCAGCAGCAGATTACTGGGGACAGGGTCCGTTCAAGAGACCCAGTACTTC	CASSRLLGTGSVQETQYF	TRBJ2-5	many	TRBD1	TRBV5-1
TGCGCCAGCAGCTTTCGGGGACGGACCGAGTTAGCTAACTATGGCTACACCTTC	CASSFRGRTELANYGYTF	TRBJ1-2	many	-	TRBV5-1
TGTGCCAGCAGGCACCAGGACAGTCACGAGCAGTACTTC	CASRHQDSHEQYF	TRBJ2-7	many	-	TRBV12-3/TRBV12-4
TGTGCCAGCAGCCCCCGGGACTACCAAGCAGATACGCAGTATTTT	CASSPRDYQADTQYF	TRBJ2-3	many	TRBD2	TRBV9
TGCGCCAGCAGCAACCGCCAGACCACGGACACTGAAGCTTTCTTT	CASSNRQTTDTEAFF	TRBJ1-1	many	-	TRBV5-1
TGTGCCAGCAGTGAAGGACAGGGAGTTTCCTACGAGCAGTACTTC	CASSEGQGVSYEQYF	TRBJ2-7	many	TRBD1	TRBV25-1
TGTGCCAGCAGTGAAGGCGGCGCCTACGAGCAGTACTTC	CASSEGGAYEQYF	TRBJ2-7	many	-	TRBV6-1
TGTGCCAGCAGCCCAAGCAGCAGTTACAATGAGCAGTTCTTC	CASSPSSSYNEQFF	TRBJ2-1	-	-	TRBV7-9
TGCAGTGCTACCCCTCCCGGGACAGGGAAAGATACGCAGTATTTT	CSATPPGTGKDTQYF	TRBJ2-3	many	TRBD1	TRBV20-1
TGTGCCAGCAGCCCAGGTCACACCACCGGGGAGCTGTTTTTT	CASSPGHTTGELFF	TRBJ2-2	few	-	TRBV3-1
TGCAGTGCTGGACCGACCCGGGACCGTGGGAGCAATCAGCCCCAGCATTTT	CSAGPTRDRGSNQPQHF	TRBJ1-5	many	-	TRBV20-1
TGCAGTGCTAGAGATCTAGGACTAGCGGGAGGGGGGCCCTACGAGCAGTACTTC	CSARDLGLAGGGPYEQYF	TRBJ2-7	many	TRBD2	TRBV20-1
TGTGCCAGCAGCCAGACTAGGGACAATGAGCAGTTCTTC	CASSQTRDNEQFF	TRBJ2-1	many	-	TRBV7-9
TGTGCCAGCAGTTACCGGGACAGCCGCTCCTACGAGCAGTACTTC	CASSYRDSRSYEQYF	TRBJ2-7	few	TRBD1	TRBV6-2/TRBV6-3
TGTGCCAGCAGCTTTCTAAGCACAGTCAAAAACATTCAGTACTTC	CASSFLSTVKNIQYF	TRBJ2-4	many	-	TRBV5-5
TGTGCCAGCAGCTCAATGATGAGCGCACCCCTCCACTTT	CASSSMMSAPLHF	TRBJ1-6	many	-	TRBV7-8
TGTGCCAACTCACAGGGAGTGGGGAACACTGAAGCTTTCTTT	CANSQGVGNTEAFF	TRBJ1-1	many	-	TRBV10-3
TGTGCCAGCAGTGGGACTAGGGTCTACAATGAGCAGTTCTTC	CASSGTRVYNEQFF	TRBJ2-1	many	TRBD2	TRBV4-2
TGTGCCAGCAGCCAAGCTAGGAACTTTCCTTTGGGCTACACCTTC	CASSQARNFPLGYTF	TRBJ1-2	many	-	TRBV14
TGCGCCAGCAGCGAAGGGACAGGGAGAGTCGAGACCCAGTACTTC	CASSEGTGRVETQYF	TRBJ2-5	many	TRBD1	TRBV5-1
TGCGCCAGCAGCGGAACAGACATGAACACTGAAGCTTTCTTT	CASSGTDMNTEAFF	TRBJ1-1	many	-	TRBV5-1
TGTGCCAGCAGCGGACCCGGGACACCTGAACATGGCTACACCTTC	CASSGPGTPEHGYTF	TRBJ1-2	-	-	TRBV5-5
TGTGCCAGCAGCCAAGCACAGGGCGGCCACGAGCAGTACTTC	CASSQAQGGHEQYF	TRBJ2-7	-	-	TRBV4-2
TGTGCCAGCAGGGGCGGACAGTACAATGAGCAGTTCTTC	CASRGGQYNEQFF	TRBJ2-1	many	-	TRBV2
TGTGCCAGCAGCCCCCTGGACCGTTTTGCAACTAATGAAAAACTGTTTTTT	CASSPLDRFATNEKLFF	TRBJ1-4	many	-	TRBV28